The 2 T cell receptor beta chains in this list originate from one sample, sequenced in a study of OX40 agonist ivuxolimab in advanced cancers. Clones were read by immunoSEQ multiplex PCR, and TCRdb kept only the in-frame ones, dropping some. Of 55,000 to 90,000 clones listed, approximately 81% are singletons. Source: CD4+ or CD8+ T cells sorted from blood, taken in a trial of the OX40 agonist ivuxolimab. These TCRs come from an adult with an advanced solid tumor such as melanoma, head and neck, liver or kidney cancer.

Note on this clone: An end of the junction differs from the germline gene, which may be a read error. The rearrangement links TRBV7-9 to TRBJ2-3; D not certain. CDR1 and CDR2 from the germline V gene are SEHNR and FQNEAQ (reference sequence). The CDR3 covers 12 residues. The CDR3: CASSSDPASPIF. The CDR3 region has the DNA TGTGCCAGCAGCTCGGACCCGGCGTCACCTATTTTT.

This rearrangement joins TRBV11-1 to TRBJ2-2; D tentatively reads TRBD1 or TRBD2 (6 bases each). The V end lost 1 base, the J end lost 3 bases, and 9 bases lay between the germline ends. Germline values: CDR1 SGHAT, CDR2 FQDESV (reference sequence). The CDR3 covers 15 residues. The CDR3 spells CASSLVGGYTGELFF. The CDR3, as DNA: TGTGCCAGCAGCTTAGTAGGGGGGTACACCGGGGAGCTGTTTTTT.